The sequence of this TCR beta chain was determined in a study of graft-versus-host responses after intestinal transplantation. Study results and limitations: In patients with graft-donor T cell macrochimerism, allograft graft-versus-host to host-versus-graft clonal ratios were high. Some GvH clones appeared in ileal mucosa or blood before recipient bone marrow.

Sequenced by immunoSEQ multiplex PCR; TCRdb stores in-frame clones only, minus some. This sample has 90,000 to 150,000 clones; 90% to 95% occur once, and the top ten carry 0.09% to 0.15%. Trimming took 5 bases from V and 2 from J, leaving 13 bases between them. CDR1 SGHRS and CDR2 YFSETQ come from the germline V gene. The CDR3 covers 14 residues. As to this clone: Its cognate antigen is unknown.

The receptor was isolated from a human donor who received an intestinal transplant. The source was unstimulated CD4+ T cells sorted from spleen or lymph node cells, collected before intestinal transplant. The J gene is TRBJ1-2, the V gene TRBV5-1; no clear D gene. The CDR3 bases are TGCGCCAGCAGGGTCACCCTACGAAACTATGGCTACACCTTC. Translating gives CASRVTLRNYGYTF.